One and the same sample provided the 7 T cell receptor beta chains below, sequenced in a study of blood T cell repertoires in COVID-19. Method: immunoSEQ multiplex PCR; TCRdb's copy keeps in-frame clones and lacks some. Among 400,000 to 500,000 clones, 88% were seen once, and the ten largest hold 1.8%. Sequenced material: PBMCs or T cells enriched from blood (not recorded which). These receptors were collected from a woman aged 40 to 55 who had recovered from COVID-19.

The gene calls are TRBV5-1 and TRBJ2-5; the match to TRBD1 covers 9 bases. The CDR3 has 18 residues. The germline gives CDR1 SGHRS, CDR2 YFSETQ. The J segment lost 1 base and the V segment lost 0 bases, leaving 10 bases of the junction unmatched. The CDR3 nucleotides are TGCGCCAGCAGCTTGGGCGGGATGACAGGGGGGTCCCAAGAGACCCAGTACTTC. Its protein is CASSLGGMTGGSQETQYF.

The chain combines TRBV5-1 with TRBJ1-4; tentatively, D is TRBD1 (6 bases). Per germline, CDR1 SGHRS and CDR2 YFSETQ. CDR3 length: 15 residues. V lost 3 bases and J 8 bases, leaving 17 bases between the germline ends. The chain's CDR3 is CASSSQTGFQEKLFF. Written as DNA, the CDR3 is TGCGCCAGCAGCTCCCAGACAGGTTTTCAGGAAAAACTGTTTTTT.

V usage is TRBV6-1 and J usage is TRBJ2-7; 7 positions match TRBD2. Trimming removed 0 bases from V and 7 bases from J; junction bases left unmatched: 6. This CDR3 contains 14 residues. CDR1 is MNHNS, CDR2 SASEGT, per germline. CDR3 residues: CASSEAGGPGEQYF. Here the CDR3 DNA reads TGTGCCAGCAGTGAAGCGGGAGGGCCGGGGGAGCAGTACTTC.

This sequence joins TRBV7-2 and TRBJ2-5; TRBD1 might be the D (5 bases). This CDR3 contains 17 residues. Germline CDR1 is SGHTA and CDR2 is FQGNSA. V lost 0 bases and J 0 bases, leaving 14 bases between the germline ends. For the CDR3, the DNA is TGTGCCAGCAGCTTAGCGGGGTGGGTAGGGGACCAAGAGACCCAGTACTTC. Amino acids: CASSLAGWVGDQETQYF. The full variable domain, rest sourced from reference TRBV7-2 and TRBJ2-5, is GAGVSQSPSNKVTEKGKDVELRCDPISGHTALYWYRQSLGQGLEFLIYFQGNSAPDKSGLPSDRFSAERTGGSVSTLTIQRTQQEDSAVYLCASSLAGWVGDQETQYFGPGTRLLVL.

The V call is TRBV5-1, the J call TRBJ1-3; 7 bases are shared with TRBD1. The germline V gene has CDR1 SGHRS and CDR2 YFSETQ. With 0 bases clipped from V and 3 bases from J, the junction kept 6 bases outside the gene matches. This CDR3 is 16 amino acids long. The CDR3: CASSLEGAGGGNTIYF. In nucleotides, the CDR3 is TGCGCCAGCAGCTTGGAAGGGGCAGGGGGTGGAAACACCATATATTTT.

V gene TRBV19 combines with J gene TRBJ2-4; tentatively, D is TRBD1 (5 bases). Germline values: CDR1 LNHDA, CDR2 SQIVND (reference sequence). V lost 5 bases and J lost 11, with 10 bases in between. This CDR3 comprises 11 residues. Written as DNA, the CDR3 is TGTGCCAGTAGTCTTATAGGGGTTCAGTACTTC. Protein sequence: CASSLIGVQYF.

The chain is built from TRBV19 and TRBJ2-2; 8 bases map to TRBD1. This CDR3 has 17 amino acids. Unmatched junction bases numbered 12, after V lost 5 bases and J lost 4 bases. CDR1 LNHDA and CDR2 SQIVND come from the germline V gene (reference sequence). CDR3 nucleotides: TGTGCCAGTAGTCCCTACTCCAGGGGGCGCGGCACCGGGGAGCTGTTTTTT. Its translation is CASSPYSRGRGTGELFF.